This TCR beta chain was sequenced in a study of early T cells in non-severe SARS-CoV-2 infection. Study context: Unsorted whole blood bulk RNA was sequenced, with unpaired chains.

The CDR3 spans 14 residues. The V gene lost 5 bases and the J gene lost 1 base, with 9 bases spanning the gap. The germline CDR1 and CDR2 sequences are SGHVS and FQNEAQ. A single record per CDR3 protein comes from TCRdb applying MiXCR to the 5' RACE reads. The sample has about 59,000 distinct CDR3 sequences, over 10% seen once. The material was whole blood, obtained at baseline. The TCR sequence derives from an adult who was a healthcare worker with PCR-confirmed SARS-CoV-2 infection or an uninfected control (not recorded which). The chain carries TRBV7-8 and TRBJ1-5; D unclear. In DNA form, the CDR3 reads TGTGCCAGCAGCCCCCCCGGGAGCAATCAGCCCCAGCATTTT. Amino acid sequence: CASSPPGSNQPQHF.